The entry below describes one TCR beta chain. Per the authors' pipeline: Estimation of nucleated cell counts was performed using reference gene primer amplification. Repertoires were generated with immunoSEQ multiplex PCR, while TCRdb's copy carries only in-frame clones and drops some. For V, J and clone size, that table is used; D and trimming come from the DNA. The top ten clones hold around 5.8% of a sample with 200,000 to 250,000 clones, around 82% of them seen once. These data belong to a study of blood T cell repertoires in COVID-19. V lost 6 bases to trimming and J lost 5 bases; unmatched junction nucleotides: 6. Germline V gene data show CDR1 as KGHSH and CDR2 as LQKENI. The CDR3 consists of 15 residues.

Sequences were obtained from peripheral blood. The sequence derives from a woman aged 70-85 years with acute or convalescent COVID-19. V and J are TRBV18 and TRBJ2-1; 11 nucleotides line up with TRBD1. DNA of the CDR3: TGTGCCAGCTCTCCCGGGACAGGGGGTCACAATGAGCAGTTCTTC. This gives the protein CASSPGTGGHNEQFF.